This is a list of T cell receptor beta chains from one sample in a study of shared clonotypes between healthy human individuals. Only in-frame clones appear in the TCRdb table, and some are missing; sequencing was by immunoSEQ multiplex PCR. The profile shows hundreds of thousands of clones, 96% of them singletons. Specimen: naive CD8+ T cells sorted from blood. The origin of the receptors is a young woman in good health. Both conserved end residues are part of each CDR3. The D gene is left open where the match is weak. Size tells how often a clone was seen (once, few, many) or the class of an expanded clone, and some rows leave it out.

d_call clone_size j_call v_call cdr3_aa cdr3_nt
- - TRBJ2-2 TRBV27 CASSLAFTSGELFF TGTGCCAGCAGTTTAGCTTTTACGTCCGGGGAGCTGTTTTTT
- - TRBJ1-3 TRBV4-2 CASSLGGGAGNTIYF TGTGCCAGCAGCCTCGGGGGAGGGGCTGGAAACACCATATATTTT
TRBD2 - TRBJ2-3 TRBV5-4 CATQLAGGSTDTQYF TGTGCCACTCAACTAGCGGGAGGGAGCACAGATACGCAGTATTTT
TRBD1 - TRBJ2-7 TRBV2 CASSVPGGGQGMIYEQYF TGTGCCAGCAGCGTCCCTGGGGGGGGACAGGGGATGATCTACGAGCAGTACTTC
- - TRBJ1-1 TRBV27 CASSSETVNTEAFF TGTGCCAGCAGCTCGGAGACAGTCAACACTGAAGCTTTCTTT
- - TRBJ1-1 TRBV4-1 CASSQEGPDEAFF TGCGCCAGCAGCCAAGAAGGGCCGGATGAAGCTTTCTTT
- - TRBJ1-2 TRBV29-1 CSVVPGTSNGYTF TGCAGCGTTGTCCCAGGGACGTCCAATGGCTACACCTTC
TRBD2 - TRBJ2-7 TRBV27 CASSLIAGGPYEQYF TGTGCCAGCAGTTTGATAGCGGGAGGGCCCTACGAGCAGTACTTC
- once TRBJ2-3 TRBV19 CASSILGDAKKDTQYF TGTGCCAGTAGTATACTCGGGGACGCTAAAAAAGATACGCAGTATTTT
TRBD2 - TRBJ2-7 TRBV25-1 CASSANSGTFYEQYF TGTGCCAGCAGTGCCAATAGCGGGACTTTCTACGAGCAGTACTTC
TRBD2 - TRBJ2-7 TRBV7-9 CASSFGGRATYEQYF TGTGCCAGCAGCTTTGGCGGGAGGGCGACATACGAGCAGTACTTC
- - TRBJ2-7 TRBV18 CASSPPVHNYEQYF TGTGCCAGCTCACCACCGGTCCATAACTACGAGCAGTACTTC
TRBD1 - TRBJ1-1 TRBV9 CASSPRDRGNTEAFF TGTGCCAGCAGCCCAAGGGACAGGGGGAACACTGAAGCTTTCTTT
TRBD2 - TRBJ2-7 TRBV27 CASSKGTSGTDEQYF TGTGCCAGCAGTAAAGGGACTAGCGGGACGGACGAGCAGTACTTC
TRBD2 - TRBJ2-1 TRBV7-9 CASRGGLAGHNEQFF TGTGCCAGCAGGGGGGGTCTAGCGGGACACAATGAGCAGTTCTTC
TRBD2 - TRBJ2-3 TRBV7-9 CASSFERELDTQYF TGTGCCAGCAGCTTTGAGCGGGAGTTGGATACGCAGTATTTT
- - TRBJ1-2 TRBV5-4 CASSLVFTEASGYTF TGTGCCAGCAGCTTGGTTTTCACAGAAGCTTCTGGCTACACCTTC
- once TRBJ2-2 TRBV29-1 CSVDGLGSGELFF TGCAGCGTTGACGGCCTCGGGTCCGGGGAGCTGTTTTTT
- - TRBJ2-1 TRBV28 CASSPRALSYNEQFF TGTGCCAGCAGTCCCAGGGCCCTCTCCTACAATGAGCAGTTCTTC
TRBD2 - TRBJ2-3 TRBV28 CASRPRTSGSTDTQYF TGTGCCAGCAGACCACGGACTAGCGGGAGCACAGATACGCAGTATTTT
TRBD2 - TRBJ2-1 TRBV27 CASSRTSGSRDNEQFF TGTGCCAGCAGTCGGACTAGCGGGAGTAGGGACAATGAGCAGTTCTTC
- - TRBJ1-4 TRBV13 CASSLLGSATNEKLFF TGTGCCAGCAGCTTACTAGGGTCGGCAACTAATGAAAAACTGTTTTTT
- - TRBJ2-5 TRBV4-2 CASSLASPETQYF TGTGCCAGCAGCTTGGCTAGCCCGGAGACCCAGTACTTC
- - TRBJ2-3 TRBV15 CATLDDSDTQYF TGTGCCACCCTTGACGATTCAGATACGCAGTATTTT
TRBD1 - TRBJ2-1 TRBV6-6 CATRQGEGNNEQFF TGTGCCACCCGACAGGGTGAAGGGAACAATGAGCAGTTCTTC
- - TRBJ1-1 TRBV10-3 CAISESLAKMNTEAFF TGTGCCATCAGTGAGTCTTTAGCTAAAATGAACACTGAAGCTTTCTTT
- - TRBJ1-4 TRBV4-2 CASSQEEDPGPEKLFF TGTGCCAGCAGCCAAGAGGAGGACCCGGGACCTGAAAAACTGTTTTTT
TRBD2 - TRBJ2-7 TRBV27 CASSELAVTSEQYF TGTGCCAGCAGCGAACTAGCGGTGACTTCCGAGCAGTACTTC
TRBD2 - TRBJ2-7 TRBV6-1 CASSDRASGRVSYEQYF TGTGCCAGCAGTGATCGGGCTAGCGGGAGGGTTTCCTACGAGCAGTACTTC